This TCR beta chain came from a study of blood T cell repertoires in COVID-19. Study-wide context: Collection of acute and convalescent COVID-19 samples took place in the United States, Italy and Spain.

Germline CDR1 reads KGHSH; CDR2 reads LQKENI. Trimming cost V 5 bases and J 7 bases; bases outside gene matches: 9. This CDR3 has 15 amino acids. TCRdb's copy holds only in-frame clones and misses some; the assay was immunoSEQ multiplex PCR. The sample carries about 350,000 clones, 88% recorded once. Living in 25 or so US areas, the participants were between 18 and 89 years of age. The receptor's source is a woman aged 25 to 39 who had been exposed to COVID-19. The material sequenced was PBMCs or T cells enriched from blood (not recorded which). The chain uses TRBV18 and TRBJ2-7; TRBD2 aligns across 12 bases. The DNA of the CDR3 is TGTGCCAGCTCATCTAGGGGACTAGCGGGCGGGGAGCAGTACTTC. This encodes CASSSRGLAGGEQYF.